The 23 T cell receptor beta chains below all came from one sample that was sequenced in a study of T cells expressing NK-cell markers. TCRdb re-called the 5' RACE reads; every CDR3 protein appears as one record, without DNA. Its listing shows 200,000 to 300,000 distinct CDR3 sequences. Sequenced: blood T cells: a sorted CD56 or NKG2C T cell subset, CD4+ or CD8+ T cells, or bulk PBMC T cells (not recorded which). These receptors were obtained from a man between 18 and 35 years old in good health.

The V gene is TRBV5-1, the J gene TRBJ1-1. Germline CDR1 and CDR2: SGHRS and YFSETQ. This CDR3 is built from 14 residues. CDR3 residues: CASSLDGSNTEAFF.

V is TRBV27 and J is TRBJ2-3; TCRdb's D gene call, TRBD2, goes unchecked for lack of DNA. CDR1 and CDR2 from the germline V gene are MNHEY and SMNVEV (reference sequence). This CDR3 spans 16 amino acids. CDR3 in amino acids: CASSFEAGVWKDTQYF.

The chain carries TRBV9 and TRBJ2-1; the TCRdb call, TRBD1, lacks DNA for checking. Germline assignment: CDR1 SGDLS and CDR2 YYNGEE. The CDR3 consists of 15 residues. The CDR3 sequence: CASSAIQGIGNEQFF.

The chain has TRBV29-1 and TRBJ1-2; TCRdb proposes TRBD1, but this gene call is untestable without DNA. The CDR3 totals 13 residues. Germline V CDR1 and CDR2: SQVTM, ANQGSEA. The CDR3 here is CSVWTGTNYGYTF. Together with reference TRBV29-1 and TRBJ1-2, the CDR3 gives the full variable domain: SAVISQKPSRDICQRGTSLTIQCQVDSQVTMMFWYRQQPGQSLTLIATANQGSEATYESGFVIDKFPISRPNLTFSTLTVSNMSPEDSSIYLCSVWTGTNYGYTFGSGTRLTVV.

The chain uses TRBV6-1 and TRBJ2-6; as DNA is missing, the TRBD1 call by TCRdb cannot be tested. From germline, CDR1 is MNHNS and CDR2 SASEGT. This CDR3 has 14 amino acids. The CDR3 protein is CASRRATGANVLTF.

This chain connects TRBV6-1 to TRBJ2-1; as DNA is missing, the TRBD1 call by TCRdb cannot be tested. This CDR3 is 16 amino acids long. CDR1 is MNHNS, CDR2 SASEGT, per germline. The CDR3 loop is CASRLRTESSYNEQFF.

This sequence joins TRBV3-1 and TRBJ1-2. The CDR3 consists of 14 residues. CDR1 and CDR2 from the germline V gene are LGHDT and YNNKEL (reference sequence). CDR3 sequence reads: CASSQEATSYGYTF. The full variable domain, in which reference TRBV3-1 and TRBJ1-2 provide the parts outside the CDR3, is DTAVSQTPKYLVTQMGNDKSIKCEQNLGHDTMYWYKQDSKKFLKIMFSYNNKELIINETVPNRFSPKSPDKAHLNLHINSLELGDSAVYFCASSQEATSYGYTFGSGTRLTVV.

V and J are TRBV5-1 and TRBJ2-5; TCRdb reports TRBD1, a call that lacks DNA to check it against. The CDR3 runs to 16 residues. Germline V gives CDR1 SGHRS, CDR2 YFSETQ. CDR3 loop: CASSRTFGQVQETQYF.

V is TRBV3-1 and J is TRBJ1-2; lacking DNA, the TRBD1 call made by TCRdb goes unchecked. The CDR3 is 13 residues long. Germline loops: CDR1 LGHDT, CDR2 YNNKEL (reference sequence). This chain's CDR3 is CASSGQGAYGYTF.

The J gene is TRBJ1-2, the V gene TRBV5-1. The V gene's germline CDR1 is SGHRS and CDR2 YFSETQ. This CDR3 spans 17 amino acids. The CDR3 reads CASSPVALGVGDRGYTF.

This chain connects TRBV6-1 to TRBJ2-1; there is no DNA to check the TCRdb D call of TRBD1. Per the germline V gene, CDR1 is MNHNS and CDR2 is SASEGT. The CDR3 runs 14 residues. CDR3 sequence reads: CASSGDRVGNEQFF.

The chain employs TRBV30 and TRBJ1-5; TCRdb selects TRBD1, and the lack of DNA leaves this call unchecked. The CDR3 has 12 amino acids. Germline V gene sequence: CDR1 GTSNPN, CDR2 SVGIG (reference sequence). The CDR3 reads CAWSLGGEPQHF.

The chain is built from TRBV7-2 and TRBJ2-7; TCRdb picks TRBD2, but there is no DNA to check that call. The CDR3 runs 17 residues. CDR1 is SGHTA, CDR2 FQGNSA, per germline. CDR3 protein: CASSFRLAGGFTYEQYF.

The chain employs TRBV11-1 and TRBJ2-1; TCRdb lists TRBD1, though no DNA is available to test this call. CDR1 SGHAT and CDR2 FQDESV come from the germline V gene (reference sequence). The CDR3 runs to 15 residues. The CDR3 protein is CASSLSAGRGDEQFF.

The CDR3 is CASSPRGPHPPDTQYF. The chain couples TRBV7-8 to TRBJ2-3; lacking DNA, the TRBD2 call made by TCRdb goes unchecked. This CDR3 region has 16 residues. The germline V gene has CDR1 SGHVS and CDR2 FQNEAQ. Complete variable domain (other parts from reference TRBV7-8 and TRBJ2-3): GAGVSQSPRYKVAKRGQDVALRCDPISGHVSLFWYQQALGQGPEFLTYFQNEAQLDKSGLPSDRFFAERPEGSVSTLKIQRTQQEDSAVYLCASSPRGPHPPDTQYFGPGTRLTVL.

V is TRBV19 and J is TRBJ1-2. This CDR3 has 12 amino acids. CDR1 and CDR2 (germline): LNHDA, SQIVND (reference sequence). The CDR3 sequence is CASSINKGGYTF.

The chain couples TRBV30 to TRBJ2-3; as DNA is missing, the TRBD2 call by TCRdb cannot be tested. The V gene's germline CDR1 is GTSNPN and CDR2 SVGIG (reference sequence). The CDR3 is 14 residues long. CDR3 region: CAWSTRESTDTQYF.

This chain joins TRBV27 and TRBJ2-1. This CDR3 is built from 11 residues. Germline CDR1 reads MNHEY; CDR2 reads SMNVEV (reference sequence). The CDR3 here is CASSQVGVQFF.

The rearrangement joins TRBV3-1 to TRBJ2-1. The CDR3 spans 13 residues. Germline loops: CDR1 LGHDT, CDR2 YNNKEL (reference sequence). CDR3: CASSQAANNEQFF.

The chain is built from TRBV11-2 and TRBJ2-7. The CDR3 consists of 15 residues. CDR1 SGHAT and CDR2 FQNNGV come from the germline V gene. Here the CDR3 reads CASSLAAGAPYEQYF.

The chain carries TRBV6-1 and TRBJ2-5; no DNA is available, so the TRBD1 call from TCRdb remains unchecked. CDR3 length equals 15 residues. Germline lookup yields CDR1 MNHNS and CDR2 SASEGT. CDR3: CASRAGRGPKETQYF.

V is TRBV7-2 and J is TRBJ2-7; TCRdb designates TRBD1, a call that cannot be tested without DNA. Germline V gene lookup returns CDR1 SGHTA and CDR2 FQGNSA. The CDR3 consists of 14 residues. CDR3 loop: CASSLTGPGYEQYF.

The chain's CDR3 is CASSLVAGLVQETQYF. The chain links TRBV5-1 to TRBJ2-5; TCRdb names TRBD2, which stays unverified in the absence of DNA. This CDR3 comprises 16 residues. The germline V gene encodes CDR1 SGHRS and CDR2 YFSETQ.